A selection of T cell receptor beta chains follows, all from one sample in a study of identical twins. TCRdb re-called the 5' RACE reads through MiXCR, storing one row per CDR3 protein. Altogether hundreds of thousands of distinct CDR3 sequences are present, around 15% being singletons, with the ten largest covering around 8.9%. The sequencing input was memory (CD45RO+) T cells sorted from blood. The receptors originated from a woman aged 18-30 years in good health. CDR3s include the opening cysteine and the closing phenylalanine or tryptophan. The D gene is left open where the match is weak. Some rows mark clone size as missing; the rest say once, few, many or name a class of expanded clone.

>NA|TRBJ2-3|TRBV6-6|few|13
CASRQGGTDTQYF
TGTGCCAGCAGACAGGGAGGGACAGATACGCAGTATTTT
>TRBD2|TRBJ2-1|TRBV20-1|NA|12
CRAQTSVDEQFF
TGCAGGGCCCAGACTAGCGTCGATGAGCAGTTCTTC
>NA|TRBJ2-1|TRBV11-2|NA|15
CASSLGPKSYNEQFF
TGTGCCAGCAGCTTAGGACCAAAATCCTACAATGAGCAGTTCTTC
>NA|TRBJ2-7|TRBV28|NA|14
CASSFMDGDYEQYF
TGTGCCAGCAGTTTTATGGACGGAGACTACGAGCAGTACTTC
>NA|TRBJ1-2|TRBV21-1|NA|16
CASSRTGEQRNYGYTF
TGTGCCAGCAGCCGGACAGGAGAGCAGAGAAACTATGGCTACACCTTC
>NA|TRBJ2-2|TRBV7-8|NA|16
CASSLSLMGPAGELFF
TGTGCCAGCAGCTTAAGCTTGATGGGGCCGGCCGGGGAGCTGTTTTTT
>NA|TRBJ2-3|TRBV7-2|few|15
CASSLAQSGRDTQYF
TGTGCCAGCAGCTTAGCCCAAAGCGGTCGGGATACGCAGTATTTT
>TRBD2|TRBJ2-3|TRBV6-2/TRBV6-3|many|13
CASRREGGGEQYF
TGTGCCAGCAGGAGGGAGGGCGGGGGAGAGCAGTATTTT
>TRBD2|TRBJ2-3|TRBV20-1|few|13
CSAASGSTDTQYF
TGCAGTGCCGCTAGCGGAAGCACAGATACGCAGTATTTT
>TRBD2|TRBJ2-1|TRBV20-1|NA|14
CSARTSGRANEQFF
TGCAGTGCTAGAACTAGCGGGAGGGCTAATGAGCAGTTCTTC
>NA|TRBJ2-5|TRBV28|NA|14
CATGETKGGETQYF
TGTGCCACTGGGGAAACGAAGGGGGGTGAGACCCAGTACTTC
>NA|TRBJ2-1|TRBV6-5|few|12
CASSYGAREQFF
TGTGCCAGCAGTTACGGGGCTAGGGAGCAGTTCTTC
>TRBD2|TRBJ2-3|TRBV9|NA|15
CASSSGLAQTDTQYF
TGTGCCAGCAGCTCCGGACTAGCTCAAACAGATACGCAGTATTTT
>NA|TRBJ2-5|TRBV19|many|15
CASSIGSAGGETQYF
TGTGCCAGTAGTATCGGTAGCGCCGGAGGGGAGACCCAGTACTTC
>TRBD1|TRBJ2-7|TRBV2|many|13
CARGAGTGNEQYF
TGTGCCAGAGGCGCCGGGACAGGTAACGAGCAGTACTTC
>NA|TRBJ1-4|TRBV7-2|NA|16
CASRLRAGAMNEKLFF
TGTGCCAGCAGACTACGAGCGGGGGCCATGAATGAAAAACTGTTTTTT